These 30 T cell receptor beta chains share one sample of origin, sequenced in a study of technical replicates of blood from a handful of donors (dated by TCRdb to the late 2010s). Library method: the immunoSEQ multiplex PCR assay. TCRdb obtained this table from immuneACCESS and retained in-frame rearrangements with V and J assigned. These tables miss some clones; where compared with another copy, unresolved V genes account for less than half of the shortfall, and the remainder is unexplained. A total of some 49,000 clones appear in this sample, about 93% of them only once. The ten largest make up about 4.3% of the sample. The sequenced sample consisted of PBMCs. All receptors derive from a human donor in good health. Some clones in this sample may be carry-over from other donors' samples.

This chain connects TRBV5-4 to TRBJ2-1; 13 nucleotides agree with TRBD2. Per germline, CDR1 SGHNT and CDR2 YYREEE (reference sequence). V dropped 5 bases and J dropped 9; count of bases not matched to a gene: 8. The CDR3 covers 15 residues. CDR3 sequence: CASRTGTSGVGEQFF. In DNA, the CDR3 is TGTGCCAGCAGAACCGGGACTAGCGGGGTGGGTGAGCAGTTCTTC.

The chain recombines TRBV5-4 with TRBJ1-2; no definite D call. The V gene lost 3 bases and the J gene lost 3 bases, with 18 bases spanning the gap. This CDR3 contains 16 residues. CDR1 SGHNT and CDR2 YYREEE come from the germline V gene (reference sequence). The CDR3 DNA reads as TGTGCCAGCAGCTCCCCTGCAGGAGGTCGTGACTATGGCTACACCTTC. Its translation is CASSSPAGGRDYGYTF. Variable domain in full (rest from reference TRBV5-4 and TRBJ1-2): ETGVTQSPTHLIKTRGQQVTLRCSSQSGHNTVSWYQQALGQGPQFIFQYYREEENGRGNFPPRFSGLQFPNYSSELNVNALELDDSALYLCASSSPAGGRDYGYTFGSGTRLTVV.

The V and J genes are TRBV5-5 and TRBJ1-3; TRBD1 is a possible D gene (5 bases). Trimming left V 4 bases short and J 0 bases short, with 8 bases between. Germline V gives CDR1 SGHKS, CDR2 YYEKEE (reference sequence). The CDR3 loop spans 14 amino acids. As DNA, the CDR3 is TGTGCCAGCAGCGGAGGGGACTCTGGAAACACCATATATTTT. Amino acid sequence: CASSGGDSGNTIYF.

The chain recombines TRBV30 with TRBJ2-7; D remains unclear. Trimming removed 1 base at V and 3 bases at J, with 7 bases between. The CDR3 has 12 amino acids. From germline, CDR1 is GTSNPN and CDR2 SVGIG (reference sequence). The CDR3 nucleotides read TGTGCCTGGAGTGCTTCGGGCTACGAGCAGTACTTC. Translated: CAWSASGYEQYF. Looking up the rest from reference TRBV30 and TRBJ2-7 gives the full variable domain: SQTIHQWPATLVQPVGSPLSLECTVEGTSNPNLYWYRQAAGRGLQLLFYSVGIGQISSEVPQNLSASRPQDRQFILSSKKLLLSDSGFYLCAWSASGYEQYFGPGTRLTVT.

The chain combines TRBV15 with TRBJ2-3, with a weak D call TRBD2 (6 bases). CDR3 length equals 18 residues. The V and J ends lost 0 bases and 4 bases respectively, with 20 bases between them. CDR1 and CDR2 (germline): LNHNV, YYDKDF (reference sequence). The CDR3 sequence is CATSRDYGSAVRADTQYF. As DNA, the CDR3 is TGTGCCACCAGCAGAGATTACGGGAGTGCAGTTAGGGCAGATACGCAGTATTTT.

The chain couples TRBV7-2 to TRBJ2-7; 7 nucleotides agree with TRBD2. Germline CDR1 and CDR2: SGHTA and FQGNSA. There are 15 residues in the CDR3. The V segment lost 5 bases and the J segment 3 bases; nucleotides outside the gene matches: 10. In nucleotides, the CDR3 is TGTGCCAGCAGCGCCCCGGGCGGGAGAATCTACGAGCAGTACTTC. Its translation is CASSAPGGRIYEQYF. The full variable domain, with the rest looked up from reference TRBV7-2 and TRBJ2-7, is GAGVSQSPSNKVTEKGKDVELRCDPISGHTALYWYRQSLGQGLEFLIYFQGNSAPDKSGLPSDRFSAERTGGSVSTLTIQRTQQEDSAVYLCASSAPGGRIYEQYFGPGTRLTVT.

This clone was seen just once. The V and J genes are TRBV5-4 and TRBJ1-4; D is unresolved. The CDR3 runs 12 residues. Trimming cost V 4 bases and J 7 bases, with 8 bases left between them. Germline loops: CDR1 SGHNT, CDR2 YYREEE (reference sequence). CDR3 residues: CASSASGEKLFF. The DNA for the CDR3 is TGTGCCAGCAGCGCCTCAGGTGAAAAACTGTTTTTT.

The rearrangement uses TRBV2 and TRBJ1-2, with 9 bases identical to TRBD1. Germline V gene data show CDR1 as SNHLY and CDR2 as FYNNEI. With 5 bases clipped from V and 6 bases from J, the junction kept 4 bases outside the gene matches. This CDR3 comprises 13 residues. The DNA for the CDR3 is TGTGCCAGCAGTAAGGACAGGGGCAATGGCTACACCTTC. It yields the protein CASSKDRGNGYTF.

This clone was observed a single time. The chain links TRBV6-5 to TRBJ2-7; D perhaps matches TRBD2 (5 bases). The CDR3 has 15 amino acids. V gave up 4 bases and J gave up 0 bases, with 13 bases separating them. CDR1 MNHEY and CDR2 SVGAGI come from the germline V gene. In DNA form, the CDR3 reads TGTGCCAGCAGTTCGGCCTACGGAGGCTCCTACGAGCAGTACTTC. Its protein is CASSSAYGGSYEQYF.

This clone has just a few counts. The chain combines TRBV30 with TRBJ1-5, with 8 nucleotides matching TRBD1. CDR1 and CDR2 from the germline V gene are GTSNPN and SVGIG (reference sequence). The CDR3 has 14 amino acids. The V and J ends lost 2 bases and 3 bases, in that order; junction bases with no gene match: 3. CDR3 nucleotides: TGTGCCTGGAGTCGGACAGGGAACAATCAGCCCCAGCATTTT. Protein product: CAWSRTGNNQPQHF.

V and J are TRBV7-6 and TRBJ2-3, with unresolved D. CDR1 and CDR2 (germline): SGHVS, FNYEAQ. V lost 1 base, J lost 2 bases, and 10 bases lay in between. This CDR3 has 15 amino acids. The CDR3 reads CASSLGGFVTDTQYF. CDR3 sequence (DNA): TGTGCCAGCAGCTTAGGTGGCTTCGTCACAGATACGCAGTATTTT. The whole variable domain, filled in from reference TRBV7-6 and TRBJ2-3, reads GAGVSQSPRYKVTKRGQDVALRCDPISGHVSLYWYRQALGQGPEFLTYFNYEAQQDKSGLPNDRFSAERPEGSISTLTIQRTEQRDSAMYRCASSLGGFVTDTQYFGPGTRLTVL.

This clone was seen only once. The chain combines TRBV10-3 with TRBJ1-1, with D maybe TRBD1 (5 bases). The CDR3 is 14 amino acids. Germline V gene lookup returns CDR1 ENHRY and CDR2 SYGVKD. V gave up 3 bases and J gave up 4 bases, with 12 bases separating them. The CDR3 protein is CAISDPGWSTEAFF. Written as DNA, the CDR3 is TGTGCCATCAGTGACCCAGGGTGGAGCACTGAAGCTTTCTTT.

This clone was recorded once. The chain is built from TRBV4-1 and TRBJ2-1, with 10 positions matching TRBD2. The germline V gene has CDR1 MGHRA and CDR2 YSYEKL. This CDR3 has 18 amino acids. Losses at the gene ends were 3 bases for V and 3 bases for J; bases not matched to a gene: 11. The DNA of the CDR3 is TGCGCCAGCAGCCAGACCGCTAGCGGGAGAAGCGGCTACAATGAGCAGTTCTTC. Translation: CASSQTASGRSGYNEQFF.

This clone was recorded once. This rearrangement joins TRBV7-2 to TRBJ2-1, with a weak D call TRBD2 (5 bases). Germline CDR1 SGHTA, CDR2 FQGNSA. The V end lost 6 bases, the J end lost 8 bases, and 11 bases lay between the germline ends. This CDR3 is 12 amino acids long. The CDR3 region is CASSWYSDEQFF. The DNA for the CDR3 is TGTGCCAGCAGTTGGTATAGCGATGAGCAGTTCTTC.

The V and J genes are TRBV6-6 and TRBJ2-3, with D possibly being TRBD2 (5 bases). V was clipped by 1 base and J by 1 base, with 9 bases between them. Germline V gene sequence: CDR1 MNHNY, CDR2 SVGAGI (reference sequence). The CDR3 is 15 residues long. The CDR3 loop is CASSYFARGTDTQYF. The CDR3, as DNA: TGTGCCAGCAGTTACTTCGCGAGGGGCACAGATACGCAGTATTTT.

Written as DNA, the CDR3 is TGCGCCAGCAGCTTGGGGGACAGGGCAACTAATGAAAAACTGTTTTTT. Translated, it gives CASSLGDRATNEKLFF. The V and J genes are TRBV5-1 and TRBJ1-4; TRBD1 matches 9 bases. V shed 0 bases and J 0 bases; nucleotides not matched to a gene: 0. Germline-derived CDR1 and CDR2 are SGHRS and YFSETQ. The CDR3 runs 16 residues.

The rearrangement joins TRBV10-3 to TRBJ1-2, with TRBD1 matching 9 bases. The CDR3 consists of 13 residues. V gave up 6 bases and J gave up 5 bases; unmatched junction bases: 4. The V gene's germline CDR1 is ENHRY and CDR2 SYGVKD. CDR3 loop: CAISGQGNYGYTF. The CDR3 nucleotides read TGTGCCATCAGCGGACAGGGGAATTATGGCTACACCTTC.

This clone was recorded once. The genes are TRBV9 and TRBJ2-7; 8 bases line up with TRBD2. Germline V gives CDR1 SGDLS, CDR2 YYNGEE. V was pared by 2 bases and J by 5 bases, with 9 bases of the junction left unmatched. This CDR3 has 15 residues. This CDR3 reads CASSVISGMTDEQYF. The CDR3 coding sequence is TGTGCCAGCAGCGTCATTAGCGGGATGACCGACGAGCAGTACTTC.

The chain couples TRBV7-2 to TRBJ2-1, with a weak D call TRBD2 (6 bases). V dropped 1 base and J dropped 7 bases, with 17 bases sitting between them. The CDR3 is made up of 16 amino acids. Germline CDR1 is SGHTA and CDR2 is FQGNSA. The CDR3 nucleotides read TGTGCCAGCAGCTTAGTGACGGGAGCGACTGGGAATGAGCAGTTCTTC. Translated, it gives CASSLVTGATGNEQFF.

The table lists this clone with a few counts. CDR3 coding DNA: TGTGCCCCTAAGCGGGAGTGGGTCCCAGATACGCAGTATTTT. Encoded protein: CAPKREWVPDTQYF. The J gene is TRBJ2-3, the V gene TRBV21-1; the table's D call, TRBD2, was not checked against the DNA. TRBV21-1 is flagged as a pseudogene. This CDR3 comprises 14 residues.

The chain combines TRBV30 with TRBJ1-4; 10 positions match TRBD1. Trimming at V came to 5 bases and at J to 8 bases, leaving 5 bases not matched to a gene. The CDR3 is made up of 13 amino acids. CDR1 and CDR2 from the germline V gene are GTSNPN and SVGIG (reference sequence). The CDR3 reads CAWGGQGLEKLFF. The CDR3, as DNA: TGTGCCTGGGGGGGACAGGGGCTGGAAAAACTGTTTTTT.

The V call is TRBV25-1, the J call TRBJ1-1; D is ambiguous. The CDR3 runs 11 residues. The germline V gene has CDR1 MGHDK and CDR2 SYGVNS. With 6 bases removed from V and 4 bases from J, the gap between germline ends came to 6 bases. In nucleotides, the CDR3 is TGTGCCAGCAGGTGGGCCACTGAAGCTTTCTTT. Amino acids: CASRWATEAFF.

The chain couples TRBV5-1 to TRBJ2-3, with D possibly TRBD1 on 6 matching bases. V was shortened by 4 bases and J by 1 base, with 16 bases between the two germline ends. The CDR3 runs 16 residues. CDR1 SGHRS and CDR2 YFSETQ come from the germline V gene. In DNA, the CDR3 is TGCGCCAGCAGCCCCCGTGGTGCAGGGGGCACAGATACGCAGTATTTT. Translating gives CASSPRGAGGTDTQYF.

The chain links TRBV7-3 to TRBJ2-2; the match to TRBD2 covers 15 bases. Trimming cost V 5 bases and J 6 bases; bases outside gene matches: 4. Per the germline V gene, CDR1 is SGHTA and CDR2 is FQGTGA. CDR3 length: 16 amino acids. The CDR3 loop reads CASSPRTSGGAGELFF. DNA for the CDR3: TGTGCCAGCAGCCCTAGGACTAGCGGGGGGGCCGGGGAGCTGTTTTTT.

This clone is medium-sized. The chain combines TRBV20-1 with TRBJ1-3; no clear D. Trimming shortened V by 6 bases and J by 3 bases, and 6 bases separated the two germline ends. The CDR3 covers 11 residues. Germline loops: CDR1 DFQATT, CDR2 SNEGSKA (reference sequence). The CDR3 nucleotides are TGCAGTGCGCGAGATGGAAACACCATATATTTT. Residues: CSARDGNTIYF.

This clone was observed a single time. This chain links TRBV11-2 with TRBJ1-1; 11 bases are shared with TRBD1. V dropped 8 bases and J dropped 0; count of bases not matched to a gene: 2. The germline V gene has CDR1 SGHAT and CDR2 FQNNGV. The CDR3 has 14 residues. The CDR3 protein is CASGQGAVNTEAFF. CDR3 coding DNA: TGTGCCAGCGGACAGGGGGCGGTGAACACTGAAGCTTTCTTT.

With respect to this clone: The sample has other DNA sequences that encode this CDR3 too. The V and J genes are TRBV9 and TRBJ2-5; D unresolved. V lost 0 bases and J 2 bases, leaving 5 bases between the germline ends. CDR1 SGDLS and CDR2 YYNGEE come from the germline V gene. The CDR3 length is 13 residues. CDR3: CASSVGGQETQYF. The CDR3 nucleotides are TGTGCCAGCAGCGTAGGAGGTCAAGAGACCCAGTACTTC.

V gene TRBV6-1 combines with J gene TRBJ1-6; D gene uncertain. From germline, CDR1 is MNHNS and CDR2 SASEGT. The CDR3 has 14 residues. The ends were cut back, 6 bases at V and 4 bases at J, with 10 bases in the middle. CDR3 amino acids: CASSYEEYNSPLHF. The CDR3 coding sequence is TGTGCCAGCAGCTACGAAGAATATAATTCACCCCTCCACTTT.

The chain links TRBV5-1 to TRBJ1-6; maybe TRBD1 (6 bases). This CDR3 spans 13 amino acids. V lost 7 bases and J 8 bases, leaving 13 bases between the germline ends. CDR1 is SGHRS, CDR2 YFSETQ, per germline. The CDR3 sequence is CASSGQRDSPLHF. The CDR3 nucleotides read TGCGCCAGCTCAGGACAGCGAGATTCACCCCTCCACTTT.

The rearrangement uses TRBV7-9 and TRBJ2-3; 13 positions agree with TRBD2. Germline V gene sequence: CDR1 SEHNR, CDR2 FQNEAQ (reference sequence). CDR3 length equals 17 residues. With V trimmed by 1 base and J by 3 bases, 4 bases remained unmatched. The CDR3 region is CASSLGLAGGVTDTQYF. In DNA form, the CDR3 reads TGTGCCAGCAGCTTAGGACTAGCGGGAGGAGTTACAGATACGCAGTATTTT.